This T cell receptor (beta chain) derives from a study of molecular identifiers for immune sequencing clone quantification. TCRdb independently ran MiXCR on the PCR reads; one entry per CDR3 protein. The data hold about 630,000 distinct CDR3 sequences, with about 25% observed a single time. The germline CDR1 and CDR2 sequences are SQVTM and ANQGSEA. The CDR3 is made up of 14 amino acids. V shed 2 bases, J shed 2 bases, and the junction held 6 bases outside the gene matches. The sequencing input was naive CD8+ T cells from blood, with Jurkat cell RNA spiked in. As to subset: FACS-sorted CD8+CD4-CCR7+CD45RA+ naive T cells. The sequence was collected from a human donor in good health. Some libraries in this study had Jurkat cell RNA spiked in. The gene calls are TRBV29-1 and TRBJ2-7; 7 nucleotides agree with TRBD1. The CDR3 spells CSVETQGFPYEQYF. The CDR3 coding sequence is TGCAGCGTTGAAACACAGGGGTTTCCCTACGAGCAGTACTTC.